These 25 T cell receptor beta chains were sequenced from one sample in a study of OX40 agonist ivuxolimab in advanced cancers. TCRdb keeps only in-frame clones here, not all; method: immunoSEQ multiplex PCR. Seen here are approximately 120,000 clones, around 92% observed once, and the top ten hold 0.8% to 1%. The starting material was CD4+ or CD8+ T cells sorted from blood, obtained in a trial of the OX40 agonist ivuxolimab. The receptors were gathered from an adult with an advanced solid tumor such as melanoma, head and neck, liver or kidney cancer.

The genes are TRBV6-1 and TRBJ2-1, with TRBD1 matching 8 bases. V gave up 3 bases and J gave up 7 bases; unmatched junction bases: 11. The germline CDR1 and CDR2 sequences are MNHNS and SASEGT. The CDR3 contains 16 residues. The CDR3 region has the DNA TGTGCCAGCAGTGATCGGGGCAGGGGGCATGAGAATGAGCAGTTCTTC. This codes for CASSDRGRGHENEQFF.

V usage is TRBV7-2 and J usage is TRBJ1-1, with 9 bases matching TRBD1. J lost 6 bases, V lost 2 bases, and 4 bases had no gene match. Germline assignment: CDR1 SGHTA and CDR2 FQGNSA. The CDR3 runs to 14 residues. CDR3 protein: CASSLQQGAAEAFF. The CDR3 DNA follows: TGTGCCAGCAGCTTACAACAGGGGGCTGCTGAAGCTTTCTTT.

The J gene is TRBJ2-2, the V gene TRBV11-2; a weak D match, TRBD2 (6 bases). The CDR3 totals 18 residues. Germline V lookup: CDR1 SGHAT, CDR2 FQNNGV. V shed 5 bases and J shed 6 bases, with 25 bases lying between them. CDR3 DNA sequence: TGTGCCAGCAGCATTTCGTATAAAGACACAAGCGGGTCCGGGGAGCTGTTTTTT. Translated: CASSISYKDTSGSGELFF.

The chain is built from TRBV9 and TRBJ1-1; D gene uncertain. V was trimmed by 2 bases and J by 1 base, leaving 9 bases between them. The CDR3 runs 14 residues. CDR1 and CDR2 (germline): SGDLS, YYNGEE. CDR3 DNA sequence: TGTGCCAGCAGCGTGTTGCCGGAGAACACTGAAGCTTTCTTT. This encodes CASSVLPENTEAFF. The full variable domain, in which reference TRBV9 and TRBJ1-1 provide the parts outside the CDR3, is DSGVTQTPKHLITATGQRVTLRCSPRSGDLSVYWYQQSLDQGLQFLIQYYNGEERAKGNILERFSAQQFPDLHSELNLSSLELGDSALYFCASSVLPENTEAFFGQGTRLTVV.

The rearrangement uses TRBV6-5 and TRBJ1-1; unclear D gene. CDR1 is MNHEY, CDR2 SVGAGI, per germline. The V end was cut by 4 bases, the J end by 6 bases, with 12 bases between. The CDR3 runs to 13 residues. CDR3 protein: CASSSWSSPEAFF. The DNA of the CDR3 is TGTGCCAGCAGTTCGTGGTCCAGTCCTGAAGCTTTCTTT.

This sequence joins TRBV6-5 and TRBJ1-1, with 7 bases fitting TRBD1. The CDR3 sequence is 15 residues long. Germline CDR1 reads MNHEY; CDR2 reads SVGAGI. V gave up 0 bases and J gave up 3 bases; unmatched junction bases: 4. CDR3 sequence (DNA): TGTGCCAGCAGTTACTCGGACAGGTACGACACTGAAGCTTTCTTT. Encoded protein: CASSYSDRYDTEAFF.

The chain combines TRBV7-6 with TRBJ1-1, with 8 bases fitting TRBD1. The CDR3 is made up of 13 amino acids. The germline V gene has CDR1 SGHVS and CDR2 FNYEAQ. The junction had 4 bases not matched to a gene; V was cut back by 5 bases and J by 5 bases. The CDR3 protein is CASSQDRVTEAFF. CDR3 nucleotide sequence: TGTGCCAGCAGCCAGGACAGGGTAACTGAAGCTTTCTTT. Full variable domain (rest looked up from reference TRBV7-6 and TRBJ1-1): GAGVSQSPRYKVTKRGQDVALRCDPISGHVSLYWYRQALGQGPEFLTYFNYEAQQDKSGLPNDRFSAERPEGSISTLTIQRTEQRDSAMYRCASSQDRVTEAFFGQGTRLTVV.

The chain combines TRBV7-2 with TRBJ1-5; possible D gene TRBD1, 6 bases. The CDR3 covers 16 residues. Trimming left V 5 bases short and J 7 bases short, with 21 bases between. From germline, CDR1 is SGHTA and CDR2 FQGNSA. The CDR3, as DNA: TGTGCCAGCAGCCCCCCGGGGGTGGGACAAAGACAGCCCCAGCATTTT. This gives the protein CASSPPGVGQRQPQHF.

This clone was picked up one time. The genes are TRBV5-1 and TRBJ1-1; TRBD1 is a possible D gene (5 bases). The V gene lost 0 bases and the J gene lost 4 bases, with 10 bases spanning the gap. Germline values: CDR1 SGHRS, CDR2 YFSETQ. The CDR3 is 14 residues long. The chain's CDR3 is CASSLEGASTEAFF. CDR3 nucleotides: TGCGCCAGCAGCTTGGAAGGGGCATCCACTGAAGCTTTCTTT.

This sequence joins TRBV6-5 and TRBJ2-1; D possibly corresponds to TRBD2 (5 bases). Trimming cost V 5 bases and J 4 bases, with 15 bases left between them. The CDR3 is 15 residues long. CDR1 is MNHEY and CDR2 is SVGAGI in the germline V gene. The CDR3 coding sequence is TGTGCCAGCAGTCGAGGAGAGGGCCTGTACAATGAGCAGTTCTTC. Protein product: CASSRGEGLYNEQFF.

The chain recombines TRBV10-3 with TRBJ1-6, with D possibly being TRBD1 (5 bases). V lost 6 bases to trimming and J lost 1 base, with 10 bases between them. The germline V gene encodes CDR1 ENHRY and CDR2 SYGVKD. This CDR3 has 15 amino acids. The CDR3 sequence: CAISAGGSYNSPLHF. CDR3 DNA sequence: TGTGCCATCAGCGCTGGGGGTTCCTATAATTCACCCCTCCACTTT.

This clone was seen a single time. V usage is TRBV23-1 and J usage is TRBJ2-2, with TRBD2 identical over 9 bases. TRBV23-1 is identified as an open reading frame with a role that is uncertain. The CDR3 has 19 residues. J lost 0 bases, V lost 4 bases, and 12 bases had no gene match. In DNA form, the CDR3 reads TGCGCCAGCAGTCCCGGGGAGGAAGAGCGGGAGGCGAACACCGGGGAGCTGTTTTTT. Translating it yields CASSPGEEEREANTGELFF.

The CDR3 spells CASSTPAGSPAYEQYF. The CDR3 DNA is TGTGCCAGTAGTACCCCAGCAGGGTCACCCGCCTACGAGCAGTACTTC. V and J are TRBV19 and TRBJ2-7, with a weak D call TRBD1 (5 bases). Germline V gene lookup returns CDR1 LNHDA and CDR2 SQIVND (reference sequence). This CDR3 is built from 16 residues. Trimming shortened V by 4 bases and J by 2 bases, and 18 bases separated the two germline ends.

V is TRBV18 and J is TRBJ2-7; no reliable D call. The CDR3 sequence is 13 residues long. The ends were cut back, 3 bases at V and 3 bases at J, with 9 bases in the middle. The germline V gene encodes CDR1 KGHSH and CDR2 LQKENI. CDR3 bases: TGTGCCAGCTCACCTTGGGCTGACTACGAGCAGTACTTC. Amino acid sequence: CASSPWADYEQYF.

The rearrangement links TRBV25-1 to TRBJ2-2; D gene ambiguous. V dropped 3 bases and J dropped 0 bases, with 2 bases sitting between them. There are 13 residues in the CDR3. CDR1 is MGHDK, CDR2 SYGVNS, per germline. The CDR3 DNA follows: TGTGCCAGCAGTGACCCGAACACCGGGGAGCTGTTTTTT. It encodes CASSDPNTGELFF.

The chain joins TRBV2 to TRBJ2-1, with a tentative D call TRBD1 (5 bases). V lost 4 bases and J 8 bases, leaving 15 bases between the germline ends. The CDR3 is 14 amino acids. Germline-derived CDR1 and CDR2 are SNHLY and FYNNEI. This CDR3 reads CASSVRGHGDEQFF. The CDR3 DNA reads TGTGCCAGCAGTGTAAGGGGTCATGGCGATGAGCAGTTCTTC.

This clone was seen a single time. Here the CDR3 reads CASSQGVSGNTIYF. In nucleotides, the CDR3 is TGTGCCAGCAGCCAAGGGGTCAGCGGAAACACCATATATTTT. The J gene is TRBJ1-3, the V gene TRBV5-4; TRBD1 might be the D (5 bases). Germline V gives CDR1 SGHNT, CDR2 YYREEE (reference sequence). The CDR3 spans 14 residues. The V gene lost 4 bases and the J gene lost 4 bases, with 12 bases spanning the gap.

The chain uses TRBV5-8 and TRBJ2-3; unclear D gene. The V gene lost 4 bases and the J gene lost 3 bases, with 9 bases spanning the gap. Germline V CDR1 and CDR2: SGHTS, YDEGEE. The CDR3 has 13 amino acids. The CDR3 is CASSILLTDTQYF. The DNA of the CDR3 is TGTGCCAGCAGCATCCTTTTAACAGATACGCAGTATTTT.

The J gene is TRBJ2-3, the V gene TRBV7-6; weak D call: TRBD2 (6 bases). Germline CDR1 is SGHVS and CDR2 is FNYEAQ. The CDR3 is made up of 15 amino acids. V lost 3 bases and J lost 4, with 14 bases in between. The CDR3 DNA follows: TGTGCCAGCAGCTTGGACGGGAGTCGGGCAGATACGCAGTATTTT. Protein sequence: CASSLDGSRADTQYF.

In its sample, this clone was seen once. The chain has TRBV7-9 and TRBJ1-3, with D perhaps matching TRBD1 (6 bases). The germline V gene encodes CDR1 SEHNR and CDR2 FQNEAQ (reference sequence). Trimming took off 5 bases at V and 2 bases at J, with 10 bases between the two ends. This CDR3 region has 14 residues. For the CDR3, the DNA is TGTGCCAGCAGCCTTCAGGGGACTGGAAACACCATATATTTT. Its translation is CASSLQGTGNTIYF.

The J gene is TRBJ1-4, the V gene TRBV19; no firm D call. Germline V gives CDR1 LNHDA, CDR2 SQIVND (reference sequence). This CDR3 has 15 amino acids. V lost 10 bases and J 2 bases, leaving 17 bases between the germline ends. The chain's CDR3 is CATKSSQRTNEKLFF. In DNA form, the CDR3 reads TGTGCCACGAAATCTTCCCAGAGGACTAATGAAAAACTGTTTTTT.

This chain joins TRBV6-1 and TRBJ1-1, with a weak D call TRBD1 (5 bases). This CDR3 is 12 amino acids long. The germline CDR1 and CDR2 sequences are MNHNS and SASEGT. Trimming took off 5 bases at V and 13 bases at J, with 17 bases between the two ends. As DNA, the CDR3 is TGTGCCAGCAGTACCGGGCCCCGAAGGGGTTTCTTT. Translated: CASSTGPRRGFF.

This chain uses TRBV11-3 with TRBJ2-2; 9 nucleotides agree with TRBD1. V trimming: 1 base; J trimming: 5 bases; junction bases outside the gene matches: 5. Germline CDR1 SGHNT, CDR2 YENEEA. This CDR3 contains 16 residues. CDR3 sequence (DNA): TGTGCCAGCAGCTTAGGAGGACAGGGGCCAACCGGGGAGCTGTTTTTT. Protein product: CASSLGGQGPTGELFF.

In its sample, this clone was seen once. The chain recombines TRBV6-6 with TRBJ2-5, with TRBD1 identical over 7 bases. Germline CDR1 reads MNHNY; CDR2 reads SVGAGI (reference sequence). The CDR3 has 15 residues. Losses at the gene ends were 6 bases for V and 2 bases for J; bases not matched to a gene: 9. As DNA, the CDR3 is TGTGCCAGCAGCCCCCCGGACAGGCCTCAAGAGACCCAGTACTTC. This translates into CASSPPDRPQETQYF.

CDR3 protein: CASSLQVAGEKLFF. The CDR3 DNA reads TGTGCCAGCAGCTTACAGGTCGCGGGGGAAAAACTGTTTTTT. The chain uses TRBV7-2 and TRBJ1-4, with D hard to call. The germline gives CDR1 SGHTA, CDR2 FQGNSA. The ends were cut back, 2 bases at V and 8 bases at J, with 12 bases in the middle. The CDR3 covers 14 residues.